This T cell receptor beta chain is from a study of T cells in Graves' hyperthyroidism and ophthalmopathy. The investigators amplified TCR beta CDR3 regions from RNA transcripts. The TCR CDR3 was amplified in a first-round RT-PCR using the HTBI primer set. One entry per CDR3 protein results from TCRdb running MiXCR on the multiplex PCR reads. The table records under 600,000 distinct CDR3 sequences, more than 15% of them present only once. This clonotype came up a few times. Germline lookup yields CDR1 SGDLS and CDR2 YYNGEE. CDR3 length equals 15 residues. V was cut by 6 bases and J by 2 bases, with 14 bases left in between.

V is TRBV9 and J is TRBJ2-2, with D tentatively TRBD1 or TRBD2 (5 bases each). This clonotype was obtained from a woman between 35 and 50 years old with Graves' ophthalmopathy. Sequenced material: blood. As DNA, the CDR3 is TGTGCCAGCACCCGGGGCGGCCTAAACACCGGGGAGCTGTTTTTT. It codes for CASTRGGLNTGELFF.